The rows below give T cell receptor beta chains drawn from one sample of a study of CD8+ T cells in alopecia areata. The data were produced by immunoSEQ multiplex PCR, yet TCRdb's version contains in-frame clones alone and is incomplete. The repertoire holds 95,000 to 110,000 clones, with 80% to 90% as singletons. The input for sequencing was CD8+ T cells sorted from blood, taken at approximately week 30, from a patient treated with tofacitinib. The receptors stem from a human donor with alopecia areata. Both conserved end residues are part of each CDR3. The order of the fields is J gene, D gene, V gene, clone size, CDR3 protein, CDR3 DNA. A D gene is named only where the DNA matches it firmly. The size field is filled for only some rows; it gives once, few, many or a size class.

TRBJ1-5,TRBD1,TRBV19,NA,CASAGLDRDNQPQHF,TGTGCCAGCGCTGGACTCGACAGGGACAATCAGCCCCAGCATTTT
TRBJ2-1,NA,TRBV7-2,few,CASSLSFF,TGTGCCAGCAGCTTAAGTTTCTTC
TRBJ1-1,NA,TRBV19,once,CASRALNTEAFF,TGTGCCAGTAGGGCCCTGAACACTGAAGCTTTCTTT
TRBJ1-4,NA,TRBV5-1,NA,CASSPDGTPNEKLFF,TGCGCCAGCAGCCCGGACGGGACACCTAATGAAAAACTGTTTTTT
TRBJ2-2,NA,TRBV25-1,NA,CASSPLTGGGGELFF,TGTGCCAGCAGTCCCCTAACAGGGGGGGGCGGGGAGCTGTTTTTT
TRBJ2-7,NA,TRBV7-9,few,CASSGDSGSYEQYF,TGTGCCAGCAGCGGAGACAGCGGTTCCTACGAGCAGTACTTC
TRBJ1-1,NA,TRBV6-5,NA,CASSSVSPPMNTEAFF,TGTGCCAGCAGTTCAGTCTCCCCGCCGATGAACACTGAAGCTTTCTTT
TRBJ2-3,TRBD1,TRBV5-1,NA,CASSQLDRDTDTQYF,TGCGCCAGCAGCCAATTAGACAGGGACACAGATACGCAGTATTTT
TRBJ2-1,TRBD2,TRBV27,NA,CASSRPGGSGEPFF,TGTGCCAGCAGTCGCCCGGGGGGGAGCGGGGAACCGTTCTTC
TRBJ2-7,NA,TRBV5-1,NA,CASSQQGREQYF,TGCGCCAGCAGCCAACAGGGCAGGGAGCAGTACTTC
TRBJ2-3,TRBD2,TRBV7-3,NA,CASSKDSGATQTDTQYF,TGTGCCAGCAGCAAAGATAGCGGGGCTACGCAAACAGATACGCAGTATTTT
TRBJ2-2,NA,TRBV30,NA,CAWSVRYRNTGELFF,TGTGCCTGGAGTGTTCGTTACAGGAACACCGGGGAGCTGTTTTTT
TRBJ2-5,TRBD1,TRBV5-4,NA,CASSSLTGGYETQYF,TGTGCCAGCAGTTCCCTGACAGGGGGCTATGAGACCCAGTACTTC
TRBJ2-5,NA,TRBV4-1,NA,CASSQGGEEQYF,TGCGCCAGCAGCCAAGGGGGCGAGGAGCAGTACTTC
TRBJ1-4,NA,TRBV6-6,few,CATTGGEKLFF,TGTGCCACTACAGGAGGGGAAAAACTGTTTTTT
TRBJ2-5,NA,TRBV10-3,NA,CAISEDGEAWYTQYF,TGTGCCATCAGTGAGGATGGAGAGGCTTGGTACACCCAGTACTTC
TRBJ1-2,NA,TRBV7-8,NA,CASSSSETYGYTF,TGTGCCAGCAGCTCCTCCGAAACTTATGGCTACACCTTC
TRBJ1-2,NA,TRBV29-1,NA,CSVDLGWINYGYTF,TGCAGCGTTGACCTGGGATGGATCAACTATGGCTACACCTTC
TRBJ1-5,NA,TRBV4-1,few,CASSLTGNQPQHF,TGCGCCAGCAGTCTCACAGGGAATCAGCCCCAGCATTTT
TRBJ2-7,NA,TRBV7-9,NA,CASNPGVDHEQYF,TGTGCCAGCAACCCGGGAGTCGACCACGAGCAGTACTTC
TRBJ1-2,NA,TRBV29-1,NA,CSVEPGDYGYTF,TGCAGCGTAGAACCAGGGGACTATGGCTACACCTTC
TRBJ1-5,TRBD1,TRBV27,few,CASSPDRVGQPQHF,TGTGCCAGCAGTCCCGACAGGGTTGGTCAGCCCCAGCATTTT
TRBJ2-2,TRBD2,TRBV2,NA,CAGGLAGPTRELFF,TGTGCCGGGGGACTAGCGGGTCCTACTCGGGAGCTGTTTTTT
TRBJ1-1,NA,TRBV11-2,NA,CASSSLTGNTEAFF,TGTGCCAGCAGCTCTCTGACTGGAAACACTGAAGCTTTCTTT
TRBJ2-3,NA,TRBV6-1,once,CASSKASIADTQYF,TGTGCCAGCAGTAAAGCCTCCATAGCAGATACGCAGTATTTT
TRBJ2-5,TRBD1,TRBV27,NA,CASSNRDREAETQYF,TGTGCCAGCAGTAATCGGGACAGGGAAGCCGAGACCCAGTACTTC